The present T cell receptor beta chain was sequenced within a study of siplizumab effects on memory and regulatory T cells. Whole-study findings and limits: Treg origin accounted for an average of approximately 67% of mappable alloreactive CD4+ clones with siplizumab and roughly 27% in controls. Siplizumab brought about a significant reduction in alloreactive sequences traceable to unstimulated CD4+ memory cells.

Sequencing used immunoSEQ multiplex PCR; TCRdb keeps in-frame clones, though not all of them. The sample shows around 100,000 clones, 93% of them seen only once. Note on this clone: The antigen is unknown.

V was clipped by 1 base and J by 1 base, with 11 bases between them. Germline CDR1 and CDR2: SEHNR and FQNEAQ (reference sequence). The CDR3 covers 16 residues. V gene TRBV7-9 combines with J gene TRBJ2-1; D unresolved. The receptor's source is a human donor in good health. Sequenced input: Tregs sorted from blood. This chain's CDR3 is CASSLDPASSYNEQFF. The DNA of the CDR3 is TGTGCCAGCAGCTTAGACCCAGCGTCGTCCTACAATGAGCAGTTCTTC.